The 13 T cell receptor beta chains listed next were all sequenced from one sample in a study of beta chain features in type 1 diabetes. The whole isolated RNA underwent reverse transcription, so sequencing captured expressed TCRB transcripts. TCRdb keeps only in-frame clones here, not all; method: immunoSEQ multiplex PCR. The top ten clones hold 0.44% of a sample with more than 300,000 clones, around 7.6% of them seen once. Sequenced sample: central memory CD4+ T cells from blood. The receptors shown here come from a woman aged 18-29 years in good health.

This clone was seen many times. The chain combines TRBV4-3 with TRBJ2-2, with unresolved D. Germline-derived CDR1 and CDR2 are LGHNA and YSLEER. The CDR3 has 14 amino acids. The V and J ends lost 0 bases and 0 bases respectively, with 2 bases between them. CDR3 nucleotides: TGCGCCAGCAGCCAAGAAACGAACACCGGGGAGCTGTTTTTT. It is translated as CASSQETNTGELFF.

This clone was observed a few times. The CDR3 here is CASSPVKGQGSYEQYF. As DNA, the CDR3 is TGTGCCAGCTCACCGGTCAAGGGACAGGGCTCTTACGAGCAGTACTTC. The rearrangement links TRBV18 to TRBJ2-7; TRBD1 matches 9 bases. Germline values: CDR1 KGHSH, CDR2 LQKENI. V lost 3 bases to trimming and J lost 4 bases; unmatched junction nucleotides: 10. There are 16 residues in the CDR3.

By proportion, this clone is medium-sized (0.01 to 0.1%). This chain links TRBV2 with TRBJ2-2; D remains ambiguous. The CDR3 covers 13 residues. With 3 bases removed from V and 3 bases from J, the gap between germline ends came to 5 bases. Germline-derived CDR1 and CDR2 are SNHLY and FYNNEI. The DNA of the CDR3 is TGTGCCAGCAGTGACAGCTACACCGGGGAGCTGTTTTTT. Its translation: CASSDSYTGELFF.

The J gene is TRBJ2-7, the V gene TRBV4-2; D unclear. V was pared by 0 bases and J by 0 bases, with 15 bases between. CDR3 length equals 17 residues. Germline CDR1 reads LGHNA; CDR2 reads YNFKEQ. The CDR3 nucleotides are TGTGCCAGCAGCCAAGAATATATCCGGGCCTCCTCCTACGAGCAGTACTTC. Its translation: CASSQEYIRASSYEQYF.

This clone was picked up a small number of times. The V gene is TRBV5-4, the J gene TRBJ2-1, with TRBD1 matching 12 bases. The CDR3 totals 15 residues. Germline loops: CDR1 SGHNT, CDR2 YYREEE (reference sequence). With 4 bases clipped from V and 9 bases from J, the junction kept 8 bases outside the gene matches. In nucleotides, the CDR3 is TGTGCCAGCAGCCGTTCTGGGACAGGGGGCCGTGAGCAGTTCTTC. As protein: CASSRSGTGGREQFF.

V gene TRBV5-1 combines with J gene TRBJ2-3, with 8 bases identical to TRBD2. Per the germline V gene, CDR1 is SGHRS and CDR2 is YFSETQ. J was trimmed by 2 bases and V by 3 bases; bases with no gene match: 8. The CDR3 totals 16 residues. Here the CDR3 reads CASSYLSGGDTDTQYF. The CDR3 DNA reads TGCGCCAGCAGCTACTTGAGCGGGGGCGACACAGATACGCAGTATTTT.

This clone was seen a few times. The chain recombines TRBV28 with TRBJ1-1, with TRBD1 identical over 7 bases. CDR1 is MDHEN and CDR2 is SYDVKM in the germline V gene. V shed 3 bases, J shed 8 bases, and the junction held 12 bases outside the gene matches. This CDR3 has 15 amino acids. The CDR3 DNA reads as TGTGCCAGCAGTTTGCCCGGGACAGTAAGATGGGAAGCTTTCTTT. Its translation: CASSLPGTVRWEAFF.

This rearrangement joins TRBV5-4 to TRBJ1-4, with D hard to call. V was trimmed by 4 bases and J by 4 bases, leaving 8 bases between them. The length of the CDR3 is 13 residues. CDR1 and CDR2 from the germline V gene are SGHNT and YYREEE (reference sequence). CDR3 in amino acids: CASSLWLNEKLFF. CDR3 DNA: TGTGCCAGCAGCCTTTGGCTTAATGAAAAACTGTTTTTT.

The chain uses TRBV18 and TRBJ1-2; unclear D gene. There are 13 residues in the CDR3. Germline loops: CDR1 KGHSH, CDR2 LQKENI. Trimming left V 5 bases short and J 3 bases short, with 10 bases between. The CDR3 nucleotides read TGTGCCAGCTCAACCTCGGAAGACTATGGCTACACCTTC. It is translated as CASSTSEDYGYTF.

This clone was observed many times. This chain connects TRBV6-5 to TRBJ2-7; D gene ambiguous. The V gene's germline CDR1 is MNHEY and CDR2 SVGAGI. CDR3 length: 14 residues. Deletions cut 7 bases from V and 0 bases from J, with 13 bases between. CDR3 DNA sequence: TGTGCCAGCACCTCGGGTGTCAGCTCCTACGAGCAGTACTTC. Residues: CASTSGVSSYEQYF.

CDR3 residues: CASSSDITWRAFF. The CDR3 DNA sequence: TGTGCCAGCAGCTCCGATATCACTTGGCGAGCTTTCTTT. The chain carries TRBV7-9 and TRBJ1-1; no definite D call. CDR1 and CDR2 from the germline V gene are SEHNR and FQNEAQ (reference sequence). The CDR3 loop spans 13 amino acids. V was trimmed by 4 bases and J by 10 bases, leaving 16 bases between them.

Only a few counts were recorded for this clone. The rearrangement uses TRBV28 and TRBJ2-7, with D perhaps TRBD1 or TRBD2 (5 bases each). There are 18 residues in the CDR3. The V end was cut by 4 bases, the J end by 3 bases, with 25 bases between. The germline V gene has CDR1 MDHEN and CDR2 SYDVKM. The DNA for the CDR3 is TGTGCCAGCAGTTCATCGGGGTGGGGAAGGGGAGCCAACTACGAGCAGTACTTC. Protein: CASSSSGWGRGANYEQYF.

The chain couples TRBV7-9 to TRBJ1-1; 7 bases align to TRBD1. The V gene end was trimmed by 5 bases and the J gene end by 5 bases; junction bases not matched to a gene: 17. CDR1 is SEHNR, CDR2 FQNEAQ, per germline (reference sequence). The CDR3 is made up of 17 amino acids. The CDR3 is CASSPRRGGEGWTEAFF. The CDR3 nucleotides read TGTGCCAGCAGCCCCCGCCGAGGGGGCGAAGGTTGGACTGAAGCTTTCTTT.